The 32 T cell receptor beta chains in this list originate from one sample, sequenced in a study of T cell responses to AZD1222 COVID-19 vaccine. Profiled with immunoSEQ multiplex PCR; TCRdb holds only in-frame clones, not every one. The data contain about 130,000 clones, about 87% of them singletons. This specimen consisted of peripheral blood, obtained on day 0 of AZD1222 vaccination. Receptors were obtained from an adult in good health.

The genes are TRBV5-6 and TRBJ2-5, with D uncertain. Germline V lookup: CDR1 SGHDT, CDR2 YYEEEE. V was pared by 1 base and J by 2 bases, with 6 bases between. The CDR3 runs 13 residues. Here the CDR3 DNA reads TGTGCCAGCAGCTTGATTGGACAAGAGACCCAGTACTTC. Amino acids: CASSLIGQETQYF.

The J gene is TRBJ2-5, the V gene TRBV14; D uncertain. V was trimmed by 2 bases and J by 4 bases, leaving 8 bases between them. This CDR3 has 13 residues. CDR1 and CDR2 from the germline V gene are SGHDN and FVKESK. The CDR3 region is CASSQNVLETQYF. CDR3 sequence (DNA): TGTGCCAGCAGCCAAAACGTATTAGAGACCCAGTACTTC. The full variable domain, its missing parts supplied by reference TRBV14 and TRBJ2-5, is EAGVTQFPSHSVIEKGQTVTLRCDPISGHDNLYWYRRVMGKEIKFLLHFVKESKQDESGMPNNRFLAERTGGTYSTLKVQPAELEDSGVYFCASSQNVLETQYFGPGTRLLVL.

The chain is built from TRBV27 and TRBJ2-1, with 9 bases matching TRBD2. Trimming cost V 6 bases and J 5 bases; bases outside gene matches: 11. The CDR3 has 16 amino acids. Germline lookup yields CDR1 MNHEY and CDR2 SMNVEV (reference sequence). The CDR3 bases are TGTGCCAGCAGAGTTAGACCGACTAGCGGAAACAATGAGCAGTTCTTC. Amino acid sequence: CASRVRPTSGNNEQFF.

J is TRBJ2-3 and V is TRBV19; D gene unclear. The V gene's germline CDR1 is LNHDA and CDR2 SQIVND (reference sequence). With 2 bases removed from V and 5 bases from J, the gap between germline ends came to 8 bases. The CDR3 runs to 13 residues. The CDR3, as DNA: TGTGCCAGTAGTATAAGGGTAGAAGATACGCAGTATTTT. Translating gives CASSIRVEDTQYF. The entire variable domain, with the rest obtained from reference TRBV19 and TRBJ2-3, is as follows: DGGITQSPKYLFRKEGQNVTLSCEQNLNHDAMYWYRQDPGQGLRLIYYSQIVNDFQKGDIAEGYSVSREKKESFPLTVTSAQKNPTAFYLCASSIRVEDTQYFGPGTRLTVL.

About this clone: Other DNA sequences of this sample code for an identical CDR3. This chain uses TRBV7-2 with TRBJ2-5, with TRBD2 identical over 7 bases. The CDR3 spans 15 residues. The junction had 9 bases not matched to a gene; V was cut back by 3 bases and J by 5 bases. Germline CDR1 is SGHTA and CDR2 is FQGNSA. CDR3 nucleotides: TGTGCCAGCAGCTTGGTTCTAGCGCGGGGGGAGACCCAGTACTTC. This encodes CASSLVLARGETQYF. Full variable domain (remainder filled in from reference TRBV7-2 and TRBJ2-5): GAGVSQSPSNKVTEKGKDVELRCDPISGHTALYWYRQSLGQGLEFLIYFQGNSAPDKSGLPSDRFSAERTGGSVSTLTIQRTQQEDSAVYLCASSLVLARGETQYFGPGTRLLVL.

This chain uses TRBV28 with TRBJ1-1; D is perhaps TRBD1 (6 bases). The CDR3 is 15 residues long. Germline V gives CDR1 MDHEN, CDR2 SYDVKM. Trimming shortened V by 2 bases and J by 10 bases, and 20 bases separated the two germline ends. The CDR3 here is CASSLLIHGGAGAFF. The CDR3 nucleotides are TGTGCCAGCAGTTTACTCATTCATGGGGGGGCGGGAGCTTTCTTT. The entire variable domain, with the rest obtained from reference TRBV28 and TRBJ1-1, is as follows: DVKVTQSSRYLVKRTGEKVFLECVQDMDHENMFWYRQDPGLGLRLIYFSYDVKMKEKGDIPEGYSVSREKKERFSLILESASTNQTSMYLCASSLLIHGGAGAFFGQGTRLTVV.

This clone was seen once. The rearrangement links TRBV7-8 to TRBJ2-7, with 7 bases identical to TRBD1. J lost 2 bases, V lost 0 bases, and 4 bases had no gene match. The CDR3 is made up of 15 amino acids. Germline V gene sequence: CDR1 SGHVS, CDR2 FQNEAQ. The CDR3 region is CASSLAQGLAYEQYF. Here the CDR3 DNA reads TGTGCCAGCAGCTTAGCACAGGGGTTAGCCTACGAGCAGTACTTC.

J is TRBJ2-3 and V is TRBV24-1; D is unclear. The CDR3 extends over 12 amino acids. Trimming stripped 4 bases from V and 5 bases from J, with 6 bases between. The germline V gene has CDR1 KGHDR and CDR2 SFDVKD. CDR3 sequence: CATSDPRDTQYF. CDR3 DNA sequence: TGTGCCACCAGTGACCCCCGAGATACGCAGTATTTT.

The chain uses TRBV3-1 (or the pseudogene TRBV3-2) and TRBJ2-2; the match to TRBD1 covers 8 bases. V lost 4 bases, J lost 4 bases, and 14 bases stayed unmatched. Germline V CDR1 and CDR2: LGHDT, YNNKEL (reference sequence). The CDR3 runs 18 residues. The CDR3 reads CASSPLTRQGALTGELFF. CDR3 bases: TGTGCCAGCAGCCCCCTCACGAGGCAGGGGGCGCTCACCGGGGAGCTGTTTTTT.

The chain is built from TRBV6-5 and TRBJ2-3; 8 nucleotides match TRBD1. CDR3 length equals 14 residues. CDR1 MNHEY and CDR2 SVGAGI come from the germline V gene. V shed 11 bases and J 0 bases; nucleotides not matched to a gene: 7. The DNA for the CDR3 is TGTGCCGTTGAACAGGGGGAGAGCACAGATACGCAGTATTTT. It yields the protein CAVEQGESTDTQYF.

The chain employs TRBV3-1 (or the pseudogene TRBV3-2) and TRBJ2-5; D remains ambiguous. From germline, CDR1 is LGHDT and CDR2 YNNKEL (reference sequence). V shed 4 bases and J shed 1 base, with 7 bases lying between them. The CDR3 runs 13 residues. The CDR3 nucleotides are TGTGCCAGCAGCCTCGACCTCCAAGAGACCCAGTACTTC. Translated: CASSLDLQETQYF.

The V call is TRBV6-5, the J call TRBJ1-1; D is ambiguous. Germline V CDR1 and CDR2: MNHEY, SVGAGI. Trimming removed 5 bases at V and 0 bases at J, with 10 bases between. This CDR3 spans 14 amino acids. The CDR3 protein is CASSLRLMNTEAFF. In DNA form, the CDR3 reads TGTGCCAGCAGTCTCAGACTTATGAACACTGAAGCTTTCTTT.

This chain's CDR3 is CASSLRLAGAEDEQYF. The CDR3 region has the DNA TGTGCCAGCAGCCTCCGACTAGCGGGAGCGGAGGACGAGCAGTACTTC. The V call is TRBV3-1 (or the pseudogene TRBV3-2), the J call TRBJ2-7, with 12 bases matching TRBD2. The CDR3 is 16 amino acids. Germline lookup yields CDR1 LGHDT and CDR2 YNNKEL (reference sequence). V gave up 4 bases and J gave up 5 bases; unmatched junction bases: 9.

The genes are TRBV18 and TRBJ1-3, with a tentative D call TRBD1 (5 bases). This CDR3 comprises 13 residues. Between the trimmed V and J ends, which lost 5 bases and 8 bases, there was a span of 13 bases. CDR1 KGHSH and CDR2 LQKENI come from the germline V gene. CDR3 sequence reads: CASSIGREDTIYF. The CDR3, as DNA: TGTGCCAGCTCAATTGGCAGGGAGGACACCATATATTTT.

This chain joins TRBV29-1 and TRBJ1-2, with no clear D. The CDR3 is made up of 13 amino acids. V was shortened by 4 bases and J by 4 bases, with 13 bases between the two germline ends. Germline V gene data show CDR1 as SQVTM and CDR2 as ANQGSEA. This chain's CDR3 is CSVGGGPRYGYTF. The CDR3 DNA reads TGCAGCGTTGGGGGAGGGCCTCGCTATGGCTACACCTTC. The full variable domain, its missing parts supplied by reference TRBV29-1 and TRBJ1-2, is SAVISQKPSRDICQRGTSLTIQCQVDSQVTMMFWYRQQPGQSLTLIATANQGSEATYESGFVIDKFPISRPNLTFSTLTVSNMSPEDSSIYLCSVGGGPRYGYTFGSGTRLTVV.

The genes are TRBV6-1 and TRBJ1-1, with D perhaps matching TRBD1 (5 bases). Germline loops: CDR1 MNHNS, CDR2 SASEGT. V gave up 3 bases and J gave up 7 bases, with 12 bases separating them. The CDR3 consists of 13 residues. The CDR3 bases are TGTGCCAGCAGTGAGGGGCCAGGTTATGAAGCTTTCTTT. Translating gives CASSEGPGYEAFF.

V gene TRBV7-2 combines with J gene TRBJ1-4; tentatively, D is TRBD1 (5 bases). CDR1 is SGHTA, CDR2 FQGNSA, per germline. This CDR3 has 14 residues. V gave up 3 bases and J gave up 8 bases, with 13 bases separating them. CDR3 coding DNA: TGTGCCAGCAGCTTGGCGGGGGGTTACGAAAAACTGTTTTTT. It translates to CASSLAGGYEKLFF.

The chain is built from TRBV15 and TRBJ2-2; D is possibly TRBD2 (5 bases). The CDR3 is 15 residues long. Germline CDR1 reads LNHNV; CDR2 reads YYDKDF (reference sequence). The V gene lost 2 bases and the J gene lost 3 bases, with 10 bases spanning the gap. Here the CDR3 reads CATSRLAAHTGELFF. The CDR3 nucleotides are TGTGCCACCAGCAGACTAGCAGCCCACACCGGGGAGCTGTTTTTT.

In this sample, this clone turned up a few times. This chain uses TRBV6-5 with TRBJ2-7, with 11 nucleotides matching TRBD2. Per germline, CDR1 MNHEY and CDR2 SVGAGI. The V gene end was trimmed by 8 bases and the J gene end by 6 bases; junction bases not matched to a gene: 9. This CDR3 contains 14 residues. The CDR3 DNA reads TGTGCCAGCCAGGACACTAGCGGGAGTTTCGAGCAGTACTTC. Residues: CASQDTSGSFEQYF.

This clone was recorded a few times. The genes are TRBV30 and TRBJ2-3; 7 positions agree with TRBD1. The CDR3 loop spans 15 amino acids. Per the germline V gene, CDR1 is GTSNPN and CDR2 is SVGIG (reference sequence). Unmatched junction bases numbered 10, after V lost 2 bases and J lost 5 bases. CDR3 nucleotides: TGTGCCTGGAGTCTAGGACAGGCAGTAAGAGATACGCAGTATTTT. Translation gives CAWSLGQAVRDTQYF.

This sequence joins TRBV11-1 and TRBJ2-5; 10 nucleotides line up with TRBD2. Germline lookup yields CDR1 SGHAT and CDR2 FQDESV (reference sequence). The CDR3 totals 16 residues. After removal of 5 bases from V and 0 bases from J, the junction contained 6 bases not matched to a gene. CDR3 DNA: TGTGCCAGCAGCCCGGGACTAGCGATGTACCAAGAGACCCAGTACTTC. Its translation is CASSPGLAMYQETQYF.

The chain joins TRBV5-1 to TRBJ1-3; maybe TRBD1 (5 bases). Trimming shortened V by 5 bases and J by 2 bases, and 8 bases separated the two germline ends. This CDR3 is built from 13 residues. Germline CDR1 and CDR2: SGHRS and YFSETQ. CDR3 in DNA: TGCGCCAGCAGTTTAGGGGCTGGAAACACCATATATTTT. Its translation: CASSLGAGNTIYF. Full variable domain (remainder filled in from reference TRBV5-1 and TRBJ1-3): KAGVTQTPRYLIKTRGQQVTLSCSPISGHRSVSWYQQTPGQGLQFLFEYFSETQRNKGNFPGRFSGRQFSNSRSEMNVSTLELGDSALYLCASSLGAGNTIYFGEGSWLTVV.

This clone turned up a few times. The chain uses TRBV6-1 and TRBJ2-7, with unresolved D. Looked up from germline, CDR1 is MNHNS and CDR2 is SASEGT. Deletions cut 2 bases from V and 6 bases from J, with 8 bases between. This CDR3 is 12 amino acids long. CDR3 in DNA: TGTGCCAGCAGTGAATTCCCCCCCGAGCAGTACTTC. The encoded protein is CASSEFPPEQYF.

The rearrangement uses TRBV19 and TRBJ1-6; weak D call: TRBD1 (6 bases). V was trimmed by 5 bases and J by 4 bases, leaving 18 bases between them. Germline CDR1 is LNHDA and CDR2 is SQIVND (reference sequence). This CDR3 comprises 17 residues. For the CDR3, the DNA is TGTGCCAGTAGTCCCCTGGACAGCCAGATTTATAATTCACCCCTCCACTTT. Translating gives CASSPLDSQIYNSPLHF.

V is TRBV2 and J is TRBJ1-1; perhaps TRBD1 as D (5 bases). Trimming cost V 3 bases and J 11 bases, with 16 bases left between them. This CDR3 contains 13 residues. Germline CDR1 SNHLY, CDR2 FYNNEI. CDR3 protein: CASSDMGQDKAFF. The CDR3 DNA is TGTGCCAGCAGTGACATGGGGCAGGACAAGGCTTTCTTT.

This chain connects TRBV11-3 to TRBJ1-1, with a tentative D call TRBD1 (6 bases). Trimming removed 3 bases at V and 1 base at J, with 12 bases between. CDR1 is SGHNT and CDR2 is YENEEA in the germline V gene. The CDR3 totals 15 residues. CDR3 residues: CASSFAGTSNTEAFF. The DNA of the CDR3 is TGTGCCAGCAGCTTCGCCGGGACATCGAACACTGAAGCTTTCTTT. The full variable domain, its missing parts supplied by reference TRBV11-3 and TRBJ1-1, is EAGVVQSPRYKIIEKKQPVAFWCNPISGHNTLYWYLQNLGQGPELLIRYENEEAVDDSQLPKDRFSAERLKGVDSTLKIQPAELGDSAVYLCASSFAGTSNTEAFFGQGTRLTVV.

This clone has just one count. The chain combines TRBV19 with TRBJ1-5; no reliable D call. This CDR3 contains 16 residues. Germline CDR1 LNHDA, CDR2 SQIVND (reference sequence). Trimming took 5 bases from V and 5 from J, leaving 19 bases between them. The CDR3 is CASSLRTAGYDQPQHF. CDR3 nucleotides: TGTGCCAGTAGTCTACGGACGGCGGGCTACGATCAGCCCCAGCATTTT.

CDR3 region: CASSLNDEQYF. CDR3 sequence (DNA): TGTGCCAGCAGCTTAAACGACGAGCAGTACTTC. The chain is built from TRBV11-3 and TRBJ2-7; no firm D call. The CDR3 extends over 11 amino acids. The V end was cut by 2 bases, the J end by 5 bases, with 4 bases between. The germline V gene encodes CDR1 SGHNT and CDR2 YENEEA.

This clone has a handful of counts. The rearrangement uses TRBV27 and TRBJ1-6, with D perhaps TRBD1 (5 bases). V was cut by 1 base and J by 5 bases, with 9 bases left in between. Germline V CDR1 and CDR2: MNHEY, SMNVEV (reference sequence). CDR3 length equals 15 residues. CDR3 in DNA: TGTGCCAGCAGTTTATGGGACGGTCATAATTCACCCCTCCACTTT. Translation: CASSLWDGHNSPLHF.

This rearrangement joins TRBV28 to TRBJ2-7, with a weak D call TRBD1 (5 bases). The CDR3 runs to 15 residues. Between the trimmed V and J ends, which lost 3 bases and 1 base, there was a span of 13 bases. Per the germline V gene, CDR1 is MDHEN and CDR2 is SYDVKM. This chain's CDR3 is CASSFKGMWSYEQYF. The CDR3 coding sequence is TGTGCCAGCAGTTTTAAGGGGATGTGGTCCTACGAGCAGTACTTC.

In DNA form, the CDR3 reads TGTGCCAGCAGTTATGCAGGGAAAGGCACTGAAGCTTTCTTT. This translates into CASSYAGKGTEAFF. The rearrangement joins TRBV6-5 to TRBJ1-1; maybe TRBD1 (5 bases). Germline values: CDR1 MNHEY, CDR2 SVGAGI. The CDR3 length is 14 residues. V was trimmed by 3 bases and J by 4 bases, leaving 12 bases between them.

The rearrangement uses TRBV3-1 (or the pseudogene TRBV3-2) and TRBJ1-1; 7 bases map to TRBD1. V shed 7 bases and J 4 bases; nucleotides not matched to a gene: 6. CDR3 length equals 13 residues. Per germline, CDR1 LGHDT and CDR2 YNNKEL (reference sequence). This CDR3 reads CASTFQGGTEAFF. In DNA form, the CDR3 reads TGTGCCAGCACCTTCCAGGGGGGCACTGAAGCTTTCTTT.